These T cell receptor beta chains were read from a single sample in a study of blood T cell repertoires in COVID-19. Some clones are missing from TCRdb's copy, which holds only in-frame ones; the method was immunoSEQ multiplex PCR. This sample yields around 110,000 clones, of which 90% are seen a single time; under 2% belongs to the top ten. The sequenced sample consisted of peripheral blood. The receptor source for this set is a human donor with active COVID-19. The donor label of this sample is uncertain. The CDR3 runs from the conserved cysteine through the conserved F or W. D genes are given only for firm matches. Not every row has a clone size; where given, it reads once, few, many or a size class.

j_call	clone_size	d_call	v_call	cdr3_nt	cdr3_aa
TRBJ2-3	NA	NA	TRBV28	TGTGCCAGCAGTTTACCCGGGGATGAGACAGATACGCAGTATTTT	CASSLPGDETDTQYF
TRBJ1-5	NA	NA	TRBV28	TGTGCCAGCATTTTCAGCGGGGCTCAAGGCAATCAGCCCCAGCATTTT	CASIFSGAQGNQPQHF
TRBJ2-7	NA	NA	TRBV28	TGTGCCAGCCTCACGGTGCCCTACGAGCAGTACTTC	CASLTVPYEQYF
TRBJ1-2	NA	NA	TRBV5-4	TGTGCCAGCAGCTTGGCCGTGATAGCCGCGCCTGGCTACACCTTC	CASSLAVIAAPGYTF
TRBJ2-2	NA	TRBD1	TRBV5-1	TGCGCCAGCAGCGGGGGACAGGCGAACACCGGGGAGCTGTTTTTT	CASSGGQANTGELFF
TRBJ2-7	NA	NA	TRBV7-9	TGTGCCAGCAGTGAGAATCAGGGGGGTGACGAGCAGTACTTC	CASSENQGGDEQYF
TRBJ1-3	NA	TRBD1	TRBV24-1	TGTGCCGGGGCGGGACAGAGAAACACCATATATTTT	CAGAGQRNTIYF
TRBJ2-2	NA	TRBD1	TRBV2	TGTGCCAGCAGTGAAGAAAGGCGTCAGGGGGCGGGCGGGGAGCTGTTTTTT	CASSEERRQGAGGELFF
TRBJ2-1	once	TRBD2	TRBV6-5	TGTGCCAGCAGAGCGGGACGCCGGGTTTACAATGAGCAGTTCTTC	CASRAGRRVYNEQFF
TRBJ2-5	few	TRBD1	TRBV4-3	TGCGCCAGCAGCCGGGACAGACAAGAGACCCAGTACTTC	CASSRDRQETQYF
TRBJ2-4	NA	NA	TRBV27	TGTGCCAGCAGTTCTTCCAAAAACATTCAGTACTTC	CASSSSKNIQYF
TRBJ2-7	NA	TRBD1	TRBV5-1	TGCGCCAGCAGCAACCGGGACAGGGGGTCGGGGGAGCAGTACTTC	CASSNRDRGSGEQYF
TRBJ2-1	once	NA	TRBV7-3	TGTGCCAGCAGCTTATCGGAGGTTCATGAGCAGTTCTTC	CASSLSEVHEQFF
TRBJ2-5	NA	TRBD1	TRBV7-9	TGTGCCAGCAGCCCCGACAGGGCAGTGGAGACCCAGTACTTC	CASSPDRAVETQYF
TRBJ2-7	NA	TRBD2	TRBV7-2	TGTGCCAGCAGCTTAGAAGGGACTAGCTCCTACGAGCAGTACTTC	CASSLEGTSSYEQYF
TRBJ2-7	NA	NA	TRBV9	TGTGCCAGCAGCGTAGACAGTTCCTACGAGCAGTACTTC	CASSVDSSYEQYF
TRBJ2-1	NA	TRBD1	TRBV12-5	TGTGCTAGTGGTTTGGTACTCGGACAGGGGGCCAACAATGAGCAGTTCTTC	CASGLVLGQGANNEQFF
TRBJ2-1	NA	TRBD2	TRBV4-2	TGTGCCAGCACCGGGACTAGCGGCGTCAATGAGCAGTTCTTC	CASTGTSGVNEQFF
TRBJ2-7	NA	TRBD1	TRBV2	TGTGCCAGCAGTAAAGGGACAGGGGGCGAGCAGTACTTC	CASSKGTGGEQYF
TRBJ2-1	NA	NA	TRBV5-1	TGCGCCAGCAGCTTGACGACAGCAGGATACAATGAGCAGTTCTTC	CASSLTTAGYNEQFF
TRBJ2-1	NA	TRBD2	TRBV7-2	TGTGCCAGCAGCTCCACCTCCGGACTAGCGGGGGGTCACAATGAGCAGTTCTTC	CASSSTSGLAGGHNEQFF
TRBJ1-5	NA	NA	TRBV2	TGTGCCAGCAGAGGACAGACCCATAGCAATCAGCCCCAGCATTTT	CASRGQTHSNQPQHF
TRBJ2-1	NA	TRBD2	TRBV6-5	TGTGCCAGCAGTCCACTAGCGGGGTTTTACAATGAGCAGTTCTTC	CASSPLAGFYNEQFF
TRBJ2-3	NA	TRBD2	TRBV2	TGTGCCAGCAGTGCGGAGCGGGGAGGCACAGATACGCAGTATTTT	CASSAERGGTDTQYF
TRBJ1-1	NA	NA	TRBV4-3	TGCGCCAGCAGCCAAGGGGACATCCGAGGGACTGAAGCTTTCTTT	CASSQGDIRGTEAFF
TRBJ2-1	NA	NA	TRBV27	TGTGCCAGCAGTTTAGCAGGGGCCGAGGGCGATGAGCAGTTCTTC	CASSLAGAEGDEQFF
TRBJ2-5	NA	NA	TRBV5-1	TGCGCCAGCAGCCCAGCGACTCATAAGGAAGAGACCCAGTACTTC	CASSPATHKEETQYF
TRBJ2-7	NA	NA	TRBV13	TGTGCCAGCAGCTTTCGTCACTACCAAACCTACGAGCAGTACTTC	CASSFRHYQTYEQYF
TRBJ2-3	NA	NA	TRBV2	TGTGCCAGCATGGGGGACTCAAGGCTGGTTTTCCCAGATACGCAGTATTTT	CASMGDSRLVFPDTQYF
TRBJ1-6	NA	NA	TRBV12-3/TRBV12-4	TGTGCCAGCAGTTTTGCGGTGGGTTCACCCCTCCACTTT	CASSFAVGSPLHF
TRBJ1-2	NA	NA	TRBV27	TGTGCCAGCAGTCAAATACCGGGACTGCTATATGGCTACACCTTC	CASSQIPGLLYGYTF
TRBJ1-5	NA	TRBD1	TRBV12-5	TGTGCTAGTGGTTTGGTACTACGGGACAGGGGGCTATATAGCAATCAGCCCCAGCATTTT	CASGLVLRDRGLYSNQPQHF
TRBJ2-7	NA	NA	TRBV10-1	TGCGCCAGCAGTGATGATTCCAGCGGCCACGAAATCTACGAGCAGTACTTC	CASSDDSSGHEIYEQYF
TRBJ1-1	once	NA	TRBV5-1	TGCGCCAGCAGCTTGGGGCATACAGGGTCGGTAAACACTGAAGCTTTCTTT	CASSLGHTGSVNTEAFF
TRBJ2-1	NA	TRBD2	TRBV6-6	TGTGCCAGCAGTCCCGAGCTTGGCTCGCGGCTTGGACTAGGTAACAATGAGCAGTTCTTC	CASSPELGSRLGLGNNEQFF
TRBJ2-2	NA	TRBD2	TRBV11-2	TGTGCCAGCAGCTTATACGGACTAGCGGGGTGGACCGGGGAGCTGTTTTTT	CASSLYGLAGWTGELFF
TRBJ2-3	NA	NA	TRBV19	TGTGCCAGTAGCAGTACGGGACCAGGGGCAGATACGCAGTATTTT	CASSSTGPGADTQYF
TRBJ2-2	few	NA	TRBV30	TGTGCCTGGAGTGGCACAGGGACGGGGGAGCTGTTTTTT	CAWSGTGTGELFF
TRBJ1-6	NA	TRBD1	TRBV4-3	TGCGCCAGCAGCCAAGCGAGACAGGGGGGCTCCTATAATTCACCCCTCCACTTT	CASSQARQGGSYNSPLHF
TRBJ1-5	few	NA	TRBV7-8	TGTGCCAGCAGCTTAGCGACTCTGGGGGGTCAGCCCCAGCATTTT	CASSLATLGGQPQHF